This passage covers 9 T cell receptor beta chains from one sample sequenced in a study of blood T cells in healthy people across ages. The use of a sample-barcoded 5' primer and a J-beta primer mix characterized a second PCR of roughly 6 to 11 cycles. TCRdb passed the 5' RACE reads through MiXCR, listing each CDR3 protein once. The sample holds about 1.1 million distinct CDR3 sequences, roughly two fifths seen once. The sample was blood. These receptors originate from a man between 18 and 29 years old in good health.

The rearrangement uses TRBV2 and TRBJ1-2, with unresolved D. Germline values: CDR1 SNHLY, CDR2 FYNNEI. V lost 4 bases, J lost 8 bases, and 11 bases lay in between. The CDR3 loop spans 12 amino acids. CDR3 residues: CASSVYGYGYTF. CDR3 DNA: TGTGCCAGCAGTGTTTACGGGTACGGCTACACCTTC.

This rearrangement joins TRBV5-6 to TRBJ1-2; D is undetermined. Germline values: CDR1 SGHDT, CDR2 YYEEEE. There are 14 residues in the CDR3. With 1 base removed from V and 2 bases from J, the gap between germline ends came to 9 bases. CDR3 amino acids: CASSLTSVNYGYTF. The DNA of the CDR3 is TGTGCCAGCAGCTTGACCTCGGTCAACTATGGCTACACCTTC.

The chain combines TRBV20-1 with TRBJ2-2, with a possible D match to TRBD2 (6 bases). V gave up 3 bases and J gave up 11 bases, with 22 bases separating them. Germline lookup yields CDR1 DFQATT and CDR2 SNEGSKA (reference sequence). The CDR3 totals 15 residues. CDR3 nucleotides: TGCAGTGCTAGCGGCGGGATATTGAACACTGGAGAGCTGTTTTTT. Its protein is CSASGGILNTGELFF.

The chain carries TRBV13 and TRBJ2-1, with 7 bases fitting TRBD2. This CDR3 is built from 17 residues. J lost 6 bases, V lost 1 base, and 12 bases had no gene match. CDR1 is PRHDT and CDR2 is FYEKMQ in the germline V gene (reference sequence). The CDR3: CASSLDLGLAVSNEQFF. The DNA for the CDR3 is TGTGCCAGCAGCTTAGATTTGGGTCTAGCGGTAAGCAATGAGCAGTTCTTC.

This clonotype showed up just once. The CDR3 DNA follows: TGTGCCAGCAGTGAAAATGGTTGGGGCGGCTACACCTTC. Residues: CASSENGWGGYTF. J is TRBJ1-2 and V is TRBV6-1; the D gene is possibly TRBD1 (5 bases). Per germline, CDR1 MNHNS and CDR2 SASEGT. This CDR3 region has 13 residues. With 2 bases removed from V and 8 bases from J, the gap between germline ends came to 12 bases.

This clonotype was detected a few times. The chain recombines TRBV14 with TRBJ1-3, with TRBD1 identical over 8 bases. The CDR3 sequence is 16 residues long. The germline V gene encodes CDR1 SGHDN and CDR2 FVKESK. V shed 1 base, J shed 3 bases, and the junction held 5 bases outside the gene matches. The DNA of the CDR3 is TGTGCCAGCAGCCAAGTCCGGGACAGGATTGGAAACACCATATATTTT. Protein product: CASSQVRDRIGNTIYF.

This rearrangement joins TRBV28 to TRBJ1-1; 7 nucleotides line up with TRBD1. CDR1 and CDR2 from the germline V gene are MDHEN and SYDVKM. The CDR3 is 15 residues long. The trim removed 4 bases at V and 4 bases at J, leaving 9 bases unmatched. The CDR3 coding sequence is TGTGCCAGCAGTTCGACCGGGACAGCGGGCACTGAAGCTTTCTTT. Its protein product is CASSSTGTAGTEAFF.

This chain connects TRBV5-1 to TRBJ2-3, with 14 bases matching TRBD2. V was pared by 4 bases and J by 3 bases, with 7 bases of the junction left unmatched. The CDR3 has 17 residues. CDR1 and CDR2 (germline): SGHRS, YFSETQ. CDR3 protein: CASSVKTSGGATDTQYF. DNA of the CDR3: TGCGCCAGCAGCGTGAAGACTAGCGGGGGGGCAACAGATACGCAGTATTTT.

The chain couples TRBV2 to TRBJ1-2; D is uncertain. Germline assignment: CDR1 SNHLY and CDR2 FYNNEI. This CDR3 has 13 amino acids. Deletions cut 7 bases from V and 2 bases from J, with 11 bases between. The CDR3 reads CASNDDGNYGYTF. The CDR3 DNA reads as TGTGCCAGCAATGACGACGGGAACTATGGCTACACCTTC.